One and the same sample provided the 9 T cell receptor beta chains below, sequenced in a study of cytomegalovirus exposure and HLA in healthy donors. In the PCR, 60 Vbeta and 13 Jbeta primers were used. The table came from immunoSEQ multiplex PCR; TCRdb's copy has only in-frame clones and leaves some out. Of around 140,000 clones listed, approximately 63% were seen once; the top ten hold roughly 2%. Sequenced: PBMCs. These TCRs come from a woman aged 55-70 years in good health and CMV-seropositive.

This chain connects TRBV19 to TRBJ2-7; 9 nucleotides align to TRBD1. This CDR3 region has 14 residues. CDR1 is LNHDA and CDR2 is SQIVND in the germline V gene (reference sequence). V lost 8 bases, J lost 6 bases, and 11 bases stayed unmatched. Written as DNA, the CDR3 is TGTGCCAGTCGTCGACAGGGGGAAAGGGGCGAGCAGTACTTC. Translation: CASRRQGERGEQYF.

The CDR3 region is CASSPGAPRGTEAFF. CDR3 in DNA: TGTGCCAGCAGTCCTGGAGCGCCAAGGGGCACTGAAGCTTTCTTT. V gene TRBV7-4 combines with J gene TRBJ1-1, with TRBD1 as a possible D gene (5 bases). The CDR3 runs to 15 residues. Between the trimmed V and J ends, which lost 6 bases and 4 bases, there was a span of 18 bases. The germline gives CDR1 SGHVT, CDR2 SQSDAQ.

The chain uses TRBV6-1 and TRBJ2-5; D may be TRBD2 (6 bases). This CDR3 is built from 14 residues. CDR1 is MNHNS, CDR2 SASEGT, per germline. V gave up 0 bases and J gave up 5 bases, with 10 bases separating them. This chain's CDR3 is CASSEAGLRETQYF. The CDR3 nucleotides read TGTGCCAGCAGTGAAGCAGGACTACGGGAGACCCAGTACTTC.

DNA of the CDR3: TGTGCCAGTAGTACTCGTCCCAGCGGGGTCAACAATGAGCAGTTCTTC. Its protein product is CASSTRPSGVNNEQFF. The rearrangement links TRBV19 to TRBJ2-1; 7 nucleotides align to TRBD2. This CDR3 is built from 16 residues. Germline CDR1 LNHDA, CDR2 SQIVND (reference sequence). After removal of 4 bases from V and 5 bases from J, the junction contained 11 bases not matched to a gene.

The chain joins TRBV2 to TRBJ2-1; D not resolved. Germline V gene lookup returns CDR1 SNHLY and CDR2 FYNNEI. Trimming shortened V by 7 bases and J by 8 bases, and 15 bases separated the two germline ends. This CDR3 is 13 amino acids long. The CDR3 sequence is CASIGPTRDEQFF. The CDR3 DNA sequence: TGTGCCAGCATCGGTCCGACTCGGGATGAGCAGTTCTTC.

This rearrangement joins TRBV11-2 to TRBJ2-1, with D possibly being TRBD2 (6 bases). This CDR3 is 15 amino acids long. CDR1 and CDR2 (germline): SGHAT, FQNNGV. The V and J ends lost 3 bases and 9 bases respectively, with 18 bases between them. For the CDR3, the DNA is TGTGCCAGCAGCTTCAATCCCGCGGGGTTGATTGAGCAGTTCTTC. This codes for CASSFNPAGLIEQFF.

This clone was seen a handful of times. The chain is built from TRBV6-1 and TRBJ1-3; the match to TRBD1 covers 9 bases. V was clipped by 4 bases and J by 3 bases; unmatched bases: 7. The germline gives CDR1 MNHNS, CDR2 SASEGT. This CDR3 spans 16 amino acids. The CDR3 DNA is TGTGCCAGCAGTGGACAGGGACAGGGCCATGGAAACACCATATATTTT. Protein product: CASSGQGQGHGNTIYF.

The chain carries TRBV30 and TRBJ2-1, with 10 bases fitting TRBD2. J was trimmed by 5 bases and V by 2 bases; bases with no gene match: 3. The CDR3 loop spans 14 amino acids. Germline CDR1 reads GTSNPN; CDR2 reads SVGIG (reference sequence). The CDR3 sequence: CAWSRGLADNEQFF. In DNA form, the CDR3 reads TGTGCCTGGAGTCGAGGACTAGCGGACAATGAGCAGTTCTTC.

This chain joins TRBV7-9 and TRBJ1-2; TRBD1 agrees at 9 bases. The germline gives CDR1 SEHNR, CDR2 FQNEAQ (reference sequence). The V and J ends lost 5 bases and 6 bases, in that order; junction bases with no gene match: 7. The CDR3 totals 14 residues. The CDR3 sequence: CASSTGTGFHGYTF. DNA of the CDR3: TGTGCCAGCAGCACCGGGACAGGGTTTCATGGCTACACCTTC.